The 32 T cell receptor beta chains given below trace back to one sample, sequenced in a study of blood T cells in healthy people across ages. The second PCR ran about 6 to 12 cycles with a sample-barcoded 5' primer and J-beta primers. TCRdb re-analysed the 5' RACE reads in MiXCR, keeping a single row per CDR3 protein. The top ten clones hold approximately 7.7% of a sample with around 1,700,000 distinct CDR3 sequences, about 30% of them seen once. The sample taken for sequencing was blood. The receptor source for this set is a woman aged 25 to 39 in good health.

This chain links TRBV5-1 with TRBJ2-5; D unresolved. Germline-derived CDR1 and CDR2 are SGHRS and YFSETQ. The CDR3 is 14 amino acids. The V end was cut by 3 bases, the J end by 5 bases, with 14 bases between. CDR3 region: CASSSDPPVETQYF. The CDR3 DNA reads TGCGCCAGCAGCTCCGACCCCCCGGTCGAGACCCAGTACTTC. The variable domain in full, with the rest retrieved from reference TRBV5-1 and TRBJ2-5, is KAGVTQTPRYLIKTRGQQVTLSCSPISGHRSVSWYQQTPGQGLQFLFEYFSETQRNKGNFPGRFSGRQFSNSRSEMNVSTLELGDSALYLCASSSDPPVETQYFGPGTRLLVL.

V gene TRBV7-2 combines with J gene TRBJ2-2, with 15 bases aligning to TRBD2. CDR3 size: 18 residues. J lost 4 bases, V lost 5 bases, and 8 bases had no gene match. CDR1 is SGHTA and CDR2 is FQGNSA in the germline V gene. The CDR3 DNA is TGTGCCAGCAGCCGAGGACTAGCGGGAGGGCCGATCACCGGGGAGCTGTTTTTT. Encoded protein: CASSRGLAGGPITGELFF.

The gene calls are TRBV28 and TRBJ2-3, with D perhaps matching TRBD1 (5 bases). With 7 bases removed from V and 5 bases from J, the gap between germline ends came to 16 bases. This CDR3 is built from 14 residues. Per germline, CDR1 MDHEN and CDR2 SYDVKM. CDR3 nucleotides: TGTGCCAGCACCCCGCTAGGGGCCGTAGATACGCAGTATTTT. It translates to CASTPLGAVDTQYF.

This clonotype was recorded many times. The rearrangement links TRBV5-4 to TRBJ2-6; 8 bases line up with TRBD1. V gave up 10 bases and J gave up 0 bases; unmatched junction bases: 12. Germline-derived CDR1 and CDR2 are SGHNT and YYREEE (reference sequence). The CDR3 loop spans 17 amino acids. The CDR3 sequence is CASSTGQGPSGANVLTF. DNA of the CDR3: TGTGCCTCATCAACCGGACAGGGCCCCTCTGGGGCCAACGTCCTGACTTTC.

A word on this clonotype: This may be a read error, as it is one base from a much larger clone. The gene calls are TRBV7-2 and TRBJ2-4; TRBD1 agrees at 8 bases. The DNA end is more similar to TRBJ2-7, so the J call may be wrong. Germline V lookup: CDR1 SGHTA, CDR2 FQGNSA. The CDR3 sequence is 15 residues long. The CDR3 sequence is CASSPRTGSIYEQYF. The CDR3 nucleotides are TGTGCCAGCAGCCCTCGGACAGGGTCGATCTACGAGCAGTACTTC.

This clonotype was picked up a small number of times. The J gene is TRBJ1-2, the V gene TRBV3-1; D gene ambiguous. V lost 4 bases and J lost 2, with 14 bases in between. Germline assignment: CDR1 LGHDT and CDR2 YNNKEL (reference sequence). CDR3 length: 15 amino acids. The CDR3 loop reads CASSPFSTENYGYTF. CDR3 sequence (DNA): TGTGCCAGCAGCCCTTTTTCGACGGAGAACTATGGCTACACCTTC.

This clonotype has just a few counts. The chain links TRBV7-2 to TRBJ2-5; tentatively, D is TRBD2 (5 bases). The germline V gene encodes CDR1 SGHTA and CDR2 FQGNSA. The CDR3 spans 15 residues. V gave up 1 base and J gave up 2 bases, with 11 bases separating them. The CDR3, as DNA: TGTGCCAGCAGCTTAGTGCCTAGCATACAAGAGACCCAGTACTTC. It yields the protein CASSLVPSIQETQYF.

The rearrangement uses TRBV5-1 and TRBJ2-1, with D maybe TRBD2 (6 bases). Germline-derived CDR1 and CDR2 are SGHRS and YFSETQ. Deletions cut 3 bases from V and 9 bases from J, with 19 bases between. The CDR3 loop spans 15 amino acids. The CDR3 loop is CASSWDLDGWSEQFF. In nucleotides, the CDR3 is TGCGCCAGCAGCTGGGACTTGGACGGGTGGAGTGAGCAGTTCTTC.

This clonotype has just one count. Possible read error: a much larger clone is one base away. This chain links TRBV7-3 with TRBJ2-1; 10 positions agree with TRBD2. CDR1 and CDR2 from the germline V gene are SGHTA and FQGTGA. The ends lost 2 bases at V and 7 bases at J; junction bases unmatched: 5. The CDR3 consists of 15 residues. The CDR3 loop reads CASSLSGLARNEQFF. CDR3 DNA sequence: TGTGCCAGCAGCTTATCGGGACTAGCGAGGAATGAGCAGTTCTTC. Supplemented by reference TRBV7-3 and TRBJ2-1, the full variable domain reads GAGVSQTPSNKVTEKGKYVELRCDPISGHTALYWYRQSLGQGPEFLIYFQGTGAADDSGLPNDRFFAVRPEGSVSTLKIQRTERGDSAVYLCASSLSGLARNEQFFGPGTRLTVL.

J is TRBJ2-7 and V is TRBV25-1; the D gene is possibly TRBD2 (6 bases). This CDR3 is built from 14 residues. The V end lost 5 bases, the J end lost 4 bases, and 15 bases lay between the germline ends. Germline values: CDR1 MGHDK, CDR2 SYGVNS. The CDR3 is CASSRGSVRYEQYF. In DNA form, the CDR3 reads TGTGCCAGCAGTCGGGGGTCTGTTCGGTACGAGCAGTACTTC.

On this clonotype: A read error may produce the germline difference seen at one junction end. The chain employs TRBV9 and TRBJ1-6; D remains unclear. The germline gives CDR1 SGDLS, CDR2 YYNGEE. The CDR3 length is 14 residues. The DNA for the CDR3 is TGTGCCGGCAGCGTAGGTGGGGTAAATTCACCCCTCCACTTT. It yields the protein CAGSVGGVNSPLHF. The entire variable domain, with the rest obtained from reference TRBV9 and TRBJ1-6, is as follows: DSGVTQTPKHLITATGQRVTLRCSPRSGDLSVYWYQQSLDQGLQFLIQYYNGEERAKGNILERFSAQQFPDLHSELNLSSLELGDSALYFCAGSVGGVNSPLHFGNGTRLTVT.

This clonotype has a count of ten or more. V usage is TRBV7-6 and J usage is TRBJ2-7; D unclear. The CDR3 runs 13 residues. Between the trimmed V and J ends, which lost 2 bases and 3 bases, there was a span of 8 bases. Germline V gene sequence: CDR1 SGHVS, CDR2 FNYEAQ. CDR3 DNA: TGTGCCAGCAGCTTATCCCTCGACTACGAGCAGTACTTC. The encoded protein is CASSLSLDYEQYF.

The chain couples TRBV5-1 to TRBJ2-2; TRBD1 matches at 11 bases. CDR1 is SGHRS, CDR2 YFSETQ, per germline. The length of the CDR3 is 15 residues. Unmatched junction bases numbered 4, after V lost 4 bases and J lost 5 bases. The CDR3 spells CASSADRGLTGELFF. The DNA for the CDR3 is TGCGCCAGCAGCGCGGACAGGGGGCTAACCGGGGAGCTGTTTTTT.

This clonotype was picked up a small number of times. The chain is built from TRBV20-1 and TRBJ2-1, with D possibly being TRBD1 or TRBD2 (6 bases each). This CDR3 spans 14 amino acids. V was shortened by 5 bases and J by 6 bases, with 17 bases between the two germline ends. Germline V gene sequence: CDR1 DFQATT, CDR2 SNEGSKA (reference sequence). DNA for the CDR3: TGCAGTGCTTCCATAGAAGGAGGGGGCAATGAGCAGTTCTTC. This encodes CSASIEGGGNEQFF.

This clonotype was seen repeatedly, ten times or more. V gene TRBV27 combines with J gene TRBJ1-2; 8 bases are shared with TRBD1. CDR3 length: 12 amino acids. The V segment lost 6 bases and the J segment 7 bases; nucleotides outside the gene matches: 4. Germline lookup yields CDR1 MNHEY and CDR2 SMNVEV (reference sequence). CDR3 sequence: CASRQTGAGYTF. The CDR3 nucleotides read TGTGCCAGCAGACAGACAGGGGCTGGCTACACCTTC.

This clonotype was observed a handful of times. The chain has TRBV11-2 and TRBJ1-4; D ambiguous. Germline V gene sequence: CDR1 SGHAT, CDR2 FQNNGV. V lost 5 bases and J 8 bases, leaving 21 bases between the germline ends. This CDR3 comprises 16 residues. CDR3 loop: CASSNPRTGGKEKLFF. DNA of the CDR3: TGTGCCAGCAGCAATCCACGGACGGGCGGCAAAGAAAAACTGTTTTTT. Supplemented by reference TRBV11-2 and TRBJ1-4, the full variable domain reads EAGVAQSPRYKIIEKRQSVAFWCNPISGHATLYWYQQILGQGPKLLIQFQNNGVVDDSQLPKDRFSAERLKGVDSTLKIQPAKLEDSAVYLCASSNPRTGGKEKLFFGSGTQLSVL.

This rearrangement joins TRBV15 to TRBJ2-1; 10 nucleotides match TRBD2. The DNA end favors TRBJ2-7, so the J call may be wrong. The germline CDR1 and CDR2 sequences are LNHNV and YYDKDF (reference sequence). The CDR3 consists of 17 residues. The CDR3 DNA sequence: TGTGCCACCAGCAGACGGCCTAGCGGGAGCTCCTACAATGAGCAGTACTTC. This gives the protein CATSRRPSGSSYNEQYF.

This clonotype was seen a handful of times. A junction boundary mismatches the germline segment, possibly from a read error. This sequence joins TRBV5-1 and TRBJ1-5; D gene unclear. This CDR3 is 14 amino acids long. In germline, CDR1 is SGHRS, CDR2 YFSETQ. The CDR3 is CASSFSGGNQPRHF. The CDR3 DNA reads as TGCGCCAGCAGCTTTTCGGGTGGCAATCAGCCCCGGCATTTT.

The chain carries TRBV20-1 and TRBJ2-1, with 8 bases aligning to TRBD2. This CDR3 contains 12 residues. The germline V gene encodes CDR1 DFQATT and CDR2 SNEGSKA (reference sequence). J was trimmed by 10 bases and V by 3 bases; bases with no gene match: 5. This CDR3 is CSASGGAWEQFF. CDR3 in DNA: TGCAGTGCTAGCGGGGGGGCATGGGAGCAGTTCTTC.

The V and J genes are TRBV25-1 and TRBJ1-1; perhaps TRBD1 as D (5 bases). The CDR3 runs to 14 residues. V lost 5 bases and J lost 4, with 14 bases in between. CDR1 and CDR2 from the germline V gene are MGHDK and SYGVNS. In DNA form, the CDR3 reads TGTGCCAGCAGTCCAATTGGGGGTCGCACTGAAGCTTTCTTT. Translating gives CASSPIGGRTEAFF.

In this sample, this clonotype turned up many times. CDR3 DNA sequence: TGTGCCAGCAGCCTGACTAGCGGGGGGGCCAATGAGCAGTTCTTC. It translates to CASSLTSGGANEQFF. The rearrangement links TRBV7-3 to TRBJ2-1, with TRBD2 matching over 14 bases. Trimming cost V 5 bases and J 6 bases; bases outside gene matches: 3. This CDR3 is 15 amino acids long. In germline, CDR1 is SGHTA, CDR2 FQGTGA. The full variable domain, rest sourced from reference TRBV7-3 and TRBJ2-1, is GAGVSQTPSNKVTEKGKYVELRCDPISGHTALYWYRQSLGQGPEFLIYFQGTGAADDSGLPNDRFFAVRPEGSVSTLKIQRTERGDSAVYLCASSLTSGGANEQFFGPGTRLTVL.

V usage is TRBV7-2 and J usage is TRBJ2-7, with D uncertain. Near its end, the DNA agrees better with TRBJ2-5, so the J call may be wrong. Germline V gene sequence: CDR1 SGHTA, CDR2 FQGNSA. The CDR3 has 16 amino acids. The CDR3 sequence is CASSLCQADLQETQYF. CDR3 sequence (DNA): TGTGCCAGCAGCTTATGTCAGGCAGACCTACAAGAGACCCAGTACTTC.

This clonotype has more than one count but fewer than ten. The V gene is TRBV7-2, the J gene TRBJ2-1; 14 bases map to TRBD2. Germline CDR1 reads SGHTA; CDR2 reads FQGNSA. Losses at the gene ends were 5 bases for V and 8 bases for J; bases not matched to a gene: 2. The CDR3 is 14 residues long. The CDR3 loop reads CASSKGLAGDEQFF. CDR3 bases: TGTGCCAGCAGCAAGGGACTAGCGGGAGATGAGCAGTTCTTC.

CDR3 region: CASSDVGNGRNEQFF. CDR3 coding DNA: TGTGCCAGCAGTGATGTGGGCAACGGGAGGAATGAGCAGTTCTTC. The chain uses TRBV2 and TRBJ2-1; 7 nucleotides align to TRBD2. V was pared by 3 bases and J by 7 bases, with 9 bases of the junction left unmatched. The CDR3 consists of 15 residues. CDR1 and CDR2 (germline): SNHLY, FYNNEI.

The sample holds a few counts of this clonotype. The genes are TRBV7-8 and TRBJ2-1; 15 bases match TRBD2. The V gene's germline CDR1 is SGHVS and CDR2 FQNEAQ. The CDR3 extends over 17 amino acids. Trimming removed 6 bases from V and 8 bases from J; junction bases left unmatched: 11. The CDR3: CASSPWTSGRAGDEQFF. The CDR3 coding sequence is TGTGCCAGCAGTCCCTGGACTAGCGGGAGGGCCGGCGATGAGCAGTTCTTC.

The chain uses TRBV24-1 and TRBJ1-5; D is perhaps TRBD1 (5 bases). The CDR3 loop spans 16 amino acids. V was cut by 6 bases and J by 3 bases, with 17 bases left in between. CDR1 and CDR2 (germline): KGHDR, SFDVKD. The CDR3 nucleotides are TGTGCCACCAGTCCCAAAGGGGCGGGTAACAATCAGCCCCAGCATTTT. Translated: CATSPKGAGNNQPQHF.

The chain links TRBV7-2 to TRBJ2-1; weak D call: TRBD2 (6 bases). V lost 6 bases and J 0 bases, leaving 15 bases between the germline ends. Germline assignment: CDR1 SGHTA and CDR2 FQGNSA. This CDR3 has 16 residues. The CDR3 DNA reads TGTGCCAGCAGTCCTTCTAGCGAGAGCTCCTACAATGAGCAGTTCTTC. It codes for CASSPSSESSYNEQFF.

V usage is TRBV5-1 and J usage is TRBJ2-1; D is unclear. V was pared by 4 bases and J by 1 base, with 15 bases between. CDR3 length equals 16 residues. Germline V gene data show CDR1 as SGHRS and CDR2 as YFSETQ. The CDR3: CASSPGGGFSYNEQFF. The CDR3, as DNA: TGCGCCAGCAGCCCGGGTGGCGGTTTTTCCTACAATGAGCAGTTCTTC.

This chain links TRBV9 with TRBJ2-5; D ambiguous. TRBJ2-1 matches the DNA end more closely, so the J call is doubtful. Germline V gene sequence: CDR1 SGDLS, CDR2 YYNGEE. This CDR3 region has 13 residues. Here the CDR3 reads CASSTRSQETQFF. CDR3 sequence (DNA): TGTGCCAGCAGCACTCGCTCTCAAGAGACCCAGTTCTTC.

This clonotype was seen a handful of times. The chain uses TRBV2 and TRBJ1-2; 7 bases align to TRBD1. Per the germline V gene, CDR1 is SNHLY and CDR2 is FYNNEI. This CDR3 region has 16 residues. V lost 4 bases and J lost 1; bases outside the gene matches: 9. As DNA, the CDR3 is TGTGCCAGCAGTGCGGCCCTCGGGACAGATAACTATGGCTACACCTTC. This translates into CASSAALGTDNYGYTF.

V is TRBV2 and J is TRBJ1-1; D remains unclear. The CDR3 covers 15 residues. Trimming stripped 0 bases from V and 0 bases from J, with 8 bases between. Germline assignment: CDR1 SNHLY and CDR2 FYNNEI. The CDR3 coding sequence is TGTGCCAGCAGTGAAGCGACCTACATGAACACTGAAGCTTTCTTT. Protein product: CASSEATYMNTEAFF.

This chain uses TRBV10-3 with TRBJ1-1, with D unclear. Germline V CDR1 and CDR2: ENHRY, SYGVKD. Trimming took 0 bases from V and 1 from J, leaving 6 bases between them. The CDR3 spans 14 residues. Here the CDR3 DNA reads TGTGCCATCAGTGAGTCTATGCAGAACACTGAAGCTTTCTTT. This encodes CAISESMQNTEAFF.